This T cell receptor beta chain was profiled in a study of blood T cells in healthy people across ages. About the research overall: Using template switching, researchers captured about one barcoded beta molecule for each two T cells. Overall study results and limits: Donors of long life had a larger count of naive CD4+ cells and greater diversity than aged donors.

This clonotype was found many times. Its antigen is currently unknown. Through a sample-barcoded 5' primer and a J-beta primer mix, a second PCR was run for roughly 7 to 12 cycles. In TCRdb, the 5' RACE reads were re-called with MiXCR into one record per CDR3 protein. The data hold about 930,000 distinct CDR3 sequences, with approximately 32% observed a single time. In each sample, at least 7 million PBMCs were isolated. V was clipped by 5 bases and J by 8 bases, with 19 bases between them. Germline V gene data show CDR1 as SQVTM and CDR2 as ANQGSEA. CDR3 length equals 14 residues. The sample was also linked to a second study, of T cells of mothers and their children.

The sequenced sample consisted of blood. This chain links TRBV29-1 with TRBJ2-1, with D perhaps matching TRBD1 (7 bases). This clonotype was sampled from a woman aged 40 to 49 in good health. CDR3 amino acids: CSVQGGRAGHEQFF. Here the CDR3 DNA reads TGCAGCGTTCAGGGGGGACGCGCGGGGCATGAGCAGTTCTTC.